The 3 T cell receptor beta chains below come from one sample, sequenced in a study of cytomegalovirus exposure and HLA in healthy donors. Primers included in the PCR were 60 Vbeta and 13 Jbeta primers. The table came from immunoSEQ multiplex PCR; TCRdb's copy has only in-frame clones and leaves some out. The repertoire holds around 89,000 clones, with roughly 80% as singletons. Sequenced: PBMCs. These receptors came from a girl aged 2-9 years in good health and CMV-seropositive.

J is TRBJ2-1 and V is TRBV6-5; 7 bases align to TRBD2. This CDR3 has 13 residues. Germline V gives CDR1 MNHEY, CDR2 SVGAGI. The trim removed 6 bases at V and 8 bases at J, leaving 7 bases unmatched. CDR3 region: CASRVLAVDEQFF. The DNA of the CDR3 is TGTGCCAGCAGAGTGCTAGCGGTGGATGAGCAGTTCTTC.

This clone was seen a single time. V is TRBV27 and J is TRBJ1-4; weak D call: TRBD1 (5 bases). The germline V and J ends were trimmed by 5 bases and 2 bases, with 9 bases remaining between them. From germline, CDR1 is MNHEY and CDR2 SMNVEV (reference sequence). The CDR3 totals 14 residues. The CDR3 region is CASSQGLTNEKLFF. CDR3 coding DNA: TGTGCCAGCAGTCAGGGATTGACTAATGAAAAACTGTTTTTT.

V gene TRBV9 combines with J gene TRBJ2-1; 12 positions match TRBD2. The CDR3 has 17 residues. With 3 bases clipped from V and 8 bases from J, the junction kept 12 bases outside the gene matches. Germline CDR1 is SGDLS and CDR2 is YYNGEE. In DNA form, the CDR3 reads TGTGCCAGCAGCGCCACCTCTAGCGGGAGGGCCCGCGATGAGCAGTTCTTC. Its translation is CASSATSSGRARDEQFF. Combining the CDR3 with reference TRBV9 and TRBJ2-1 gives the whole variable domain DSGVTQTPKHLITATGQRVTLRCSPRSGDLSVYWYQQSLDQGLQFLIQYYNGEERAKGNILERFSAQQFPDLHSELNLSSLELGDSALYFCASSATSSGRARDEQFFGPGTRLTVL.